This T cell receptor beta chain was sequenced in a study of spatial heterogeneity in lung cancer. Study-wide points: It was found that expanded intratumoral alpha and beta TCR counts tracked tumor mutation counts.

Germline V gene data show CDR1 as MDHEN and CDR2 as SYDVKM. The CDR3 sequence is 13 residues long. V lost 2 bases, J lost 6 bases, and 10 bases lay in between. This clonotype was seen ten or more times. As yet, its antigen is unknown. Time point meaning: sample taken at primary tumor resection. TCRdb analysed the 5' RACE reads with MiXCR anew, one entry per CDR3 protein. The table has approximately 10,000 distinct CDR3 sequences, approximately 15% seen once. The input for sequencing was lung tumor tissue, taken at surgery. This receptor was identified in a male donor with early-stage non-small cell lung cancer. The chain couples TRBV28 to TRBJ1-2; no reliable D call. The CDR3 region is CASSLLRTHGYTF. The CDR3 DNA sequence: TGTGCCAGCAGTTTACTTCGGACCCATGGCTACACCTTC.